The sequence of this T cell receptor (beta chain) was determined in a study of tumor-infiltrating lymphocytes in primary liver carcinoma. Regarding the study as a whole: In tumor-adjacent and tumor-blood pairs, overlap was lower than in tumor region pairs.

V lost 2 bases, J lost 1 base, and 9 bases lay in between. Germline CDR1 SGHAT, CDR2 FQDESV (reference sequence). This CDR3 region has 14 residues. On this clonotype: Its antigen is not identified. The CDR3 does not end in the conserved phenylalanine or tryptophan, so this is likely a read error.

The study co-extracted DNA and RNA from 20-30 mg of unsorted bulk tissue. Primary liver carcinoma, confirmed by histopathology, was surgically resected. TCR beta cDNA was made from around 460 ng total RNA with a constant-region primer. ARM-PCR was slightly modified, and three nested multiplex PCR rounds with it gave rise to the TCR beta libraries. The first two PCR rounds used TRBV1-TRBV30 primers with a Cbeta primer, roughly 10 cycles each. TCRdb called the multiplex PCR reads again in MiXCR, with one record for every CDR3 protein. The sample includes approximately 45,000 distinct CDR3 sequences, roughly 77% seen only once; the top ten take more than 35%.

The TCR sequence derives from a woman in her 30s with primary liver carcinoma and hepatitis B virus infection. This sequence joins TRBV11-1 and TRBJ2-7; D is undetermined. The sample was tumor-adjacent normal liver tissue. CDR3 region: CASSLTTASYEQYL. CDR3 sequence (DNA): TGTGCCAGCAGCTTAACGACTGCTTCCTACGAGCAGTACTTG.